These 2 T cell receptor beta chains were sequenced from one sample in a study of cytotoxic CD8 clonotypes in ibrutinib-treated CLL. Profiling relied on immunoSEQ multiplex PCR, and the TCRdb table lists in-frame clones only, not all of them. The sample holds roughly 130,000 clones, less than 95% seen once. This specimen was PBMCs, taken after 12 months of ibrutinib treatment. All receptors come from a human donor with chronic lymphocytic leukemia.

This clone came up once. The rearrangement links TRBV11-3 to TRBJ2-3; D is unresolved. V was clipped by 0 bases and J by 6 bases, with 10 bases between them. Germline V CDR1 and CDR2: SGHNT, YENEEA. This CDR3 contains 14 residues. The CDR3 sequence: CASSLEGRVDTQYF. The CDR3, as DNA: TGTGCCAGCAGCTTAGAAGGAAGGGTCGATACGCAGTATTTT.

The chain recombines TRBV7-2 with TRBJ1-2, with 9 bases matching TRBD1. The length of the CDR3 is 16 residues. Germline values: CDR1 SGHTA, CDR2 FQGNSA. With 0 bases clipped from V and 4 bases from J, the junction kept 6 bases outside the gene matches. The CDR3 is CASSLAEQGAGYGYTF. CDR3 nucleotide sequence: TGTGCCAGCAGCTTAGCGGAACAGGGGGCGGGCTATGGCTACACCTTC.